Each of the 20 T cell receptor beta chains below was sequenced from the same sample in a study of T cells after yellow fever vaccination. Each CDR3 protein gets one entry after TCRdb re-called the 5' RACE reads with MiXCR. The repertoire holds hundreds of thousands of distinct CDR3 sequences, with roughly 12% as singletons. The specimen was PBMCs, collected on the day of the yellow fever booster vaccination. The receptors were gathered from a man aged 30 to 45 who received the YFV17D yellow fever vaccine.

This clonotype was seen only a few times. This chain uses TRBV5-1 with TRBJ2-2, with TRBD2 matching over 8 bases. Germline CDR1 is SGHRS and CDR2 is YFSETQ. The ends lost 3 bases at V and 4 bases at J; junction bases unmatched: 8. The CDR3 covers 16 residues. This CDR3 is CASSSRLAQGTGELFF. The DNA for the CDR3 is TGCGCCAGCAGCTCTAGACTAGCGCAGGGCACCGGGGAGCTGTTTTTT.

The gene calls are TRBV5-1 and TRBJ2-6, with 12 positions matching TRBD1. Per germline, CDR1 SGHRS and CDR2 YFSETQ. The CDR3 consists of 17 residues. V shed 4 bases and J 4 bases; nucleotides not matched to a gene: 6. The CDR3 DNA sequence: TGCGCCAGCAGCCCGGGACAGGGGGCTATAGGGGCCAACGTCCTGACTTTC. Translated: CASSPGQGAIGANVLTF.

The chain links TRBV6-2 or TRBV6-3 to TRBJ2-1; D is undetermined. Looked up from germline, CDR1 is MNHEY and CDR2 is SVGEGT. Trimming took 7 bases from V and 0 from J, leaving 19 bases between them. This CDR3 is 17 amino acids long. CDR3 protein: CASKGLHATSSYNEQFF. Written as DNA, the CDR3 is TGTGCCAGCAAGGGCCTGCACGCAACCAGCTCCTACAATGAGCAGTTCTTC.

The chain couples TRBV20-1 to TRBJ2-1; 11 bases are shared with TRBD2. The V gene end was trimmed by 6 bases and the J gene end by 8 bases; junction bases not matched to a gene: 12. The CDR3 sequence is 15 residues long. Germline loops: CDR1 DFQATT, CDR2 SNEGSKA (reference sequence). CDR3 region: CSADPGSGRADEQFF. The CDR3 nucleotides are TGCAGTGCGGATCCAGGTAGCGGGAGGGCTGATGAGCAGTTCTTC.

The J gene is TRBJ2-2, the V gene TRBV30; TRBD1 is a possible D gene (6 bases). CDR3 length: 15 residues. CDR1 and CDR2 (germline): GTSNPN, SVGIG (reference sequence). Trimming took off 3 bases at V and 1 base at J, with 12 bases between the two ends. The CDR3 DNA sequence: TGTGCCTGGAGAGGGGACAAGATGAACACCGGGGAGCTGTTTTTT. Translated, it gives CAWRGDKMNTGELFF.

The V gene is TRBV12-3 or TRBV12-4, the J gene TRBJ2-1; 11 positions match TRBD2. The CDR3 length is 15 residues. The trim removed 5 bases at V and 8 bases at J, leaving 8 bases unmatched. The CDR3 DNA follows: TGTGCCAGCAGTACTAGCGGGAGTAGTATATATGAGCAGTTCTTC. This sequence encodes CASSTSGSSIYEQFF.

This clonotype was counted a few times. The J gene is TRBJ1-2, the V gene TRBV28; unclear D gene. This CDR3 has 13 amino acids. Germline assignment: CDR1 MDHEN and CDR2 SYDVKM. With 3 bases removed from V and 13 bases from J, the gap between germline ends came to 18 bases. The CDR3 coding sequence is TGTGCCAGCAGTTTTGAGAACAGCTCGCCACTCACCTTC. It encodes CASSFENSSPLTF.

CDR3 amino acids: CASSQDRPRLGFASHTDTQYF. The CDR3 DNA sequence: TGCGCCAGCAGCCAAGATAGGCCTCGTCTGGGCTTCGCTTCCCACACAGATACGCAGTATTTT. This chain joins TRBV4-1 and TRBJ2-3; D is uncertain. The V gene lost 0 bases and the J gene lost 2 bases, with 27 bases spanning the gap. The germline V gene has CDR1 MGHRA and CDR2 YSYEKL. The CDR3 is made up of 21 amino acids.

This chain connects TRBV28 to TRBJ1-1; TRBD1 matches 7 bases. The CDR3 is 16 residues long. V trimming: 5 bases; J trimming: 4 bases; junction bases outside the gene matches: 13. Germline loops: CDR1 MDHEN, CDR2 SYDVKM. The CDR3 reads CASSRGGLGFGTEAFF. As DNA, the CDR3 is TGTGCCAGCAGTCGAGGGGGCTTGGGGTTTGGCACTGAAGCTTTCTTT.

Only a few counts were recorded for this clonotype. The chain couples TRBV18 to TRBJ1-2; 9 nucleotides line up with TRBD1. Germline CDR1 reads KGHSH; CDR2 reads LQKENI. The length of the CDR3 is 15 residues. J gave up 1 base and V 3 bases, and 3 bases lay outside the gene matches. This chain's CDR3 is CASSPPGQGNYGYTF. The CDR3 DNA is TGTGCCAGCTCACCCCCGGGACAGGGTAACTATGGCTACACCTTC.

This chain joins TRBV20-1 and TRBJ2-5; possible D gene TRBD1, 5 bases. V gave up 3 bases and J gave up 3 bases, with 8 bases separating them. Germline V gene sequence: CDR1 DFQATT, CDR2 SNEGSKA (reference sequence). CDR3 length equals 12 residues. The CDR3 here is CSASTGKETQYF. The CDR3 coding sequence is TGCAGTGCTAGCACAGGCAAAGAGACCCAGTACTTC.

This chain uses TRBV20-1 with TRBJ2-3; 10 bases agree with TRBD2. The J segment lost 6 bases and the V segment lost 1 base, leaving 13 bases of the junction unmatched. This CDR3 is 17 amino acids long. Germline V gene sequence: CDR1 DFQATT, CDR2 SNEGSKA (reference sequence). As DNA, the CDR3 is TGCAGTGCTAGAGGTGGCTTAGCGGGGGGTTGGATGGATACGCAGTATTTT. The encoded protein is CSARGGLAGGWMDTQYF.

This clonotype was picked up a small number of times. The chain couples TRBV19 to TRBJ2-5, with 10 bases that match TRBD2. CDR1 and CDR2 (germline): LNHDA, SQIVND (reference sequence). CDR3 size: 15 residues. V lost 4 bases and J lost 2; bases outside the gene matches: 4. The CDR3 here is CASSSGLAVQETQYF. In nucleotides, the CDR3 is TGTGCCAGTAGTAGCGGACTAGCGGTTCAAGAGACCCAGTACTTC. The whole variable domain, remainder taken from reference TRBV19 and TRBJ2-5, is DGGITQSPKYLFRKEGQNVTLSCEQNLNHDAMYWYRQDPGQGLRLIYYSQIVNDFQKGDIAEGYSVSREKKESFPLTVTSAQKNPTAFYLCASSSGLAVQETQYFGPGTRLLVL.

This clonotype was found a few times. The chain is built from TRBV19 and TRBJ1-2; unclear D gene. Germline V CDR1 and CDR2: LNHDA, SQIVND (reference sequence). V was clipped by 8 bases and J by 6 bases, with 16 bases between them. This CDR3 comprises 13 residues. The CDR3: CASHPGGLNGYTF. In DNA, the CDR3 is TGTGCCAGTCATCCAGGCGGCTTAAATGGCTACACCTTC.

A few counts support this clonotype. The V gene is TRBV20-1, the J gene TRBJ2-7; D is possibly TRBD1 (6 bases). The CDR3 contains 16 residues. Per the germline V gene, CDR1 is DFQATT and CDR2 is SNEGSKA (reference sequence). V was trimmed by 1 base and J by 0 bases, leaving 16 bases between them. CDR3 sequence reads: CSARGPVGASSYEQYF. The CDR3 DNA sequence: TGCAGTGCTAGAGGCCCAGTGGGGGCGAGCTCCTACGAGCAGTACTTC.

This chain joins TRBV12-3 or TRBV12-4 and TRBJ2-1; TRBD1 matches at 10 bases. The CDR3 is 14 residues long. J was trimmed by 8 bases and V by 6 bases; bases with no gene match: 7. The chain's CDR3 is CASSTGTGVHEQFF. In DNA, the CDR3 is TGTGCCAGCAGCACCGGGACAGGGGTCCATGAGCAGTTCTTC.

This clonotype turned up a few times. CDR3 sequence: CASTGTASNTGELFF. The DNA for the CDR3 is TGTGCCAGTACAGGGACAGCTTCGAACACCGGGGAGCTGTTTTTT. This chain connects TRBV2 to TRBJ2-2, with TRBD1 matching 7 bases. The CDR3 contains 15 residues. Looked up from germline, CDR1 is SNHLY and CDR2 is FYNNEI. The trim removed 9 bases at V and 0 bases at J, leaving 7 bases unmatched.

This clonotype was detected a few times. The V gene is TRBV6-5, the J gene TRBJ1-5; D is undetermined. Deletions cut 3 bases from V and 2 bases from J, with 5 bases between. The germline V gene has CDR1 MNHEY and CDR2 SVGAGI. The CDR3 consists of 13 residues. This chain's CDR3 is CASSYSRNQPQHF. CDR3 nucleotides: TGTGCCAGCAGTTATTCGCGCAATCAGCCCCAGCATTTT.

This clonotype was seen a handful of times. The chain couples TRBV4-3 to TRBJ2-7; tentatively, D is TRBD1 (6 bases). CDR1 LGHNA and CDR2 YSLEER come from the germline V gene. V was shortened by 1 base and J by 6 bases, with 19 bases between the two germline ends. The CDR3 consists of 16 residues. The CDR3 nucleotides read TGCGCCAGCAGCCAAGGATCCCACAGGGTTCTCAGCGAGCAGTACTTC. It is translated as CASSQGSHRVLSEQYF.

CDR3 sequence: CASSQGQKEYF. The DNA of the CDR3 is TGTGCCAGCAGCCAGGGCCAGAAGGAGTACTTC. V is TRBV7-9 and J is TRBJ2-7; possibly TRBD1 for D (5 bases). Germline V CDR1 and CDR2: SEHNR, FQNEAQ (reference sequence). The CDR3 consists of 11 residues. V shed 5 bases and J shed 11 bases, with 13 bases lying between them.